A single sample gave rise to the 17 T cell receptor beta chains below, sequenced in a study of T cell responses to AZD1222 COVID-19 vaccine. Data came from immunoSEQ multiplex PCR; TCRdb stores just in-frame clones and leaves some out. The sample gives 95,000 to 150,000 clones, roughly 90% of which show up once; less than 2% is in the top ten. The sequenced sample was peripheral blood, obtained on day 0 of AZD1222 vaccination. All receptors derive from an adult in good health.

The CDR3 here is CASSSGASFTDTQYF. The CDR3 DNA is TGTGCCAGCAGCTCAGGAGCGAGCTTTACAGATACGCAGTATTTT. This chain uses TRBV7-3 with TRBJ2-3; D ambiguous. The V gene lost 4 bases and the J gene lost 3 bases, with 14 bases spanning the gap. This CDR3 has 15 residues. Germline CDR1 is SGHTA and CDR2 is FQGTGA.

A single count supports this clone. The chain is built from TRBV12-5 and TRBJ2-1; the D gene is possibly TRBD2 (5 bases). Germline V gene sequence: CDR1 LGHNT, CDR2 FRNRAP. This CDR3 is 11 amino acids long. V lost 1 base to trimming and J lost 14 bases, with 9 bases between them. CDR3 residues: CASGLDRGKFF. CDR3 in DNA: TGTGCTAGTGGTTTGGATCGGGGTAAGTTCTTC.

V is TRBV19 and J is TRBJ1-3; unclear D gene. Trimming removed 7 bases from V and 0 bases from J, with 10 bases in between. This CDR3 is 14 amino acids long. Looked up from germline, CDR1 is LNHDA and CDR2 is SQIVND (reference sequence). The CDR3 region is CASKVMSSGNTIYF. CDR3 DNA sequence: TGTGCCAGTAAAGTAATGAGCTCTGGAAACACCATATATTTT.

The sample holds one count of this clone. This chain's CDR3 is CAISPGTGSYGYTF. The CDR3 nucleotides read TGTGCCATCAGTCCCGGGACAGGGAGCTATGGCTACACCTTC. This chain joins TRBV19 and TRBJ1-2; the match to TRBD1 covers 9 bases. Germline CDR1 reads LNHDA; CDR2 reads SQIVND (reference sequence). This CDR3 spans 14 amino acids. V trimming: 10 bases; J trimming: 4 bases; junction bases outside the gene matches: 10.

The chain carries TRBV20-1 and TRBJ2-7, with D uncertain. CDR3 length: 11 residues. Germline V gene sequence: CDR1 DFQATT, CDR2 SNEGSKA (reference sequence). The V gene lost 4 bases and the J gene lost 5 bases, with 9 bases spanning the gap. The CDR3 is CSATQVDEQYF. The CDR3 nucleotides read TGCAGTGCTACCCAAGTCGACGAGCAGTACTTC.

This clone was found a few times. The chain couples TRBV1 to TRBJ2-7; the table names TRBD2, a call not compared with the DNA. TRBV1 is a listed pseudogene. CDR3 size: 19 residues. The CDR3, as DNA: TGCACCAGCAGCCAAGATCGGTCTAGCGGGACCCAATTCACCTACGAGCAGTACTTC. Amino acids: CTSSQDRSSGTQFTYEQYF.

This clone was counted a single time. The J gene is TRBJ1-2, the V gene TRBV30, with a possible D match to TRBD1 (5 bases). Trimming took 0 bases from V and 2 from J, leaving 10 bases between them. The CDR3 is made up of 14 amino acids. Germline values: CDR1 GTSNPN, CDR2 SVGIG (reference sequence). CDR3: CAWSVGTANYGYTF. The DNA for the CDR3 is TGTGCCTGGAGTGTGGGGACGGCAAACTATGGCTACACCTTC. The full variable domain, with the rest looked up from reference TRBV30 and TRBJ1-2, is SQTIHQWPATLVQPVGSPLSLECTVEGTSNPNLYWYRQAAGRGLQLLFYSVGIGQISSEVPQNLSASRPQDRQFILSSKKLLLSDSGFYLCAWSVGTANYGYTFGSGTRLTVV.

This clone was observed once. The chain carries TRBV5-5 and TRBJ1-4, with D uncertain. The CDR3 runs 15 residues. The germline V gene encodes CDR1 SGHKS and CDR2 YYEKEE (reference sequence). Trimming left V 0 bases short and J 0 bases short, with 6 bases between. CDR3 in amino acids: CASSLVGATNEKLFF. DNA for the CDR3: TGTGCCAGCAGCTTGGTCGGGGCAACTAATGAAAAACTGTTTTTT.

V and J are TRBV4-1 and TRBJ2-7; 7 bases line up with TRBD2. The germline CDR1 and CDR2 sequences are MGHRA and YSYEKL. Unmatched junction bases numbered 4, after V lost 2 bases and J lost 6 bases. This CDR3 contains 13 residues. The CDR3: CASSQREGSEQYF. In nucleotides, the CDR3 is TGCGCCAGCAGCCAAAGGGAGGGGAGCGAGCAGTACTTC.

The chain recombines TRBV27 with TRBJ1-3; 8 nucleotides line up with TRBD1. The CDR3 runs 15 residues. V dropped 6 bases and J dropped 0; count of bases not matched to a gene: 4. Per the germline V gene, CDR1 is MNHEY and CDR2 is SMNVEV (reference sequence). This chain's CDR3 is CASRLDRDSGNTIYF. The CDR3 DNA sequence: TGTGCCAGCAGACTGGACAGGGACTCTGGAAACACCATATATTTT.

V usage is TRBV9 and J usage is TRBJ2-1, with 10 bases that match TRBD2. V lost 3 bases and J lost 9; bases outside the gene matches: 12. Germline CDR1 SGDLS, CDR2 YYNGEE. The length of the CDR3 is 16 residues. The CDR3 coding sequence is TGTGCCAGCAGCGGACGGGTGCTAGCGGGAGTGGGTGAGCAGTTCTTC. It codes for CASSGRVLAGVGEQFF.

The V gene is TRBV6-5, the J gene TRBJ2-7; 7 bases match TRBD2. Germline CDR1 MNHEY, CDR2 SVGAGI. The V gene end was trimmed by 8 bases and the J gene end by 2 bases; junction bases not matched to a gene: 9. The CDR3 sequence is 14 residues long. This CDR3 reads CASSPGGSPYEQYF. In DNA, the CDR3 is TGTGCCAGCTCCCCGGGGGGATCGCCCTACGAGCAGTACTTC.

The V call is TRBV18, the J call TRBJ2-7; maybe TRBD2 (5 bases). Trimming took 6 bases from V and 1 from J, leaving 13 bases between them. There are 14 residues in the CDR3. The germline CDR1 and CDR2 sequences are KGHSH and LQKENI. In DNA form, the CDR3 reads TGTGCCAGCTCGATGTCTAGCAATTCCTACGAGCAGTACTTC. It translates to CASSMSSNSYEQYF.

This chain links TRBV27 with TRBJ1-2; the match to TRBD1 covers 7 bases. Germline V CDR1 and CDR2: MNHEY, SMNVEV (reference sequence). The CDR3 covers 17 residues. The ends lost 6 bases at V and 0 bases at J; junction bases unmatched: 13. This CDR3 reads CASSRDRDLLANYGYTF. The CDR3, as DNA: TGTGCCAGCAGCCGGGACAGAGATCTGTTAGCTAACTATGGCTACACCTTC.

The rearrangement joins TRBV4-1 to TRBJ2-7; D is unresolved. Trimming removed 1 base at V and 1 base at J, with 5 bases between. This CDR3 has 13 amino acids. Germline assignment: CDR1 MGHRA and CDR2 YSYEKL. As DNA, the CDR3 is TGCGCCAGCAGCCAAGGCATGTCCTACGAGCAGTACTTC. This sequence encodes CASSQGMSYEQYF.

For this clone: Different DNA sequences within this sample yield the same CDR3. This chain connects TRBV9 to TRBJ2-7; D perhaps matches TRBD2 (5 bases). CDR3 size: 14 residues. V gave up 2 bases and J gave up 2 bases, with 11 bases separating them. CDR1 is SGDLS, CDR2 YYNGEE, per germline. The DNA for the CDR3 is TGTGCCAGCAGCGTTGGCGGGTTCACCTACGAGCAGTACTTC. Translating it yields CASSVGGFTYEQYF.

The chain has TRBV6-4 and TRBJ1-1; a weak D match, TRBD1 (5 bases). Germline assignment: CDR1 MRHNA and CDR2 SNTAGT. Trimming took 0 bases from V and 4 from J, leaving 12 bases between them. This CDR3 has 15 residues. CDR3: CASSDSTDGTTEAFF. For the CDR3, the DNA is TGTGCCAGCAGTGACTCGACCGATGGGACCACTGAAGCTTTCTTT.